These T cell receptor beta chains were read from a single sample in a study of blood T cell repertoires in COVID-19. Sequenced by immunoSEQ multiplex PCR; TCRdb stores in-frame clones only, minus some. The sample consists of about 330,000 clones, about 90% of them appearing once. The sequencing input was PBMCs or T cells enriched from blood (not recorded which). Receptors were obtained from a woman in her thirties who had recovered from COVID-19. Both conserved end residues are part of each CDR3. Each record gives: D gene, J gene, clone size, V gene, CDR3 length, CDR3 protein, CDR3 DNA. A D gene is named only where the DNA matches it firmly. Expanded clones are given a class, and other clones once, few, many or no size at all.

-	TRBJ2-3	-	TRBV7-3	16	CASSPRTRGSTDTQYF	TGTGCCAGCAGCCCTAGAACGCGGGGCAGCACAGATACGCAGTATTTT
-	TRBJ2-4	-	TRBV27	16	CASSLSAGDAKNIQYF	TGTGCCAGCAGTTTATCGGCAGGGGACGCCAAAAACATTCAGTACTTC
-	TRBJ1-1	-	TRBV18	13	CASSPLANTEAFF	TGTGCCAGCTCACCGCTGGCGAACACTGAAGCTTTCTTT
-	TRBJ2-3	-	TRBV7-2	19	CASSQSPLFTAPSTDTQYF	TGTGCCAGCAGCCAAAGCCCTCTTTTTACTGCCCCTAGCACAGATACGCAGTATTTT
TRBD1	TRBJ1-6	few	TRBV5-4	18	CASSQDRGRPTNSSPLHF	TGTGCCAGCAGCCAGGACAGGGGGCGGCCAACGAACTCCTCACCCCTCCACTTT
TRBD1	TRBJ1-1	-	TRBV19	15	CASSIPGQRNTEAFF	TGTGCCAGTAGCATCCCGGGACAGAGGAACACTGAAGCTTTCTTT
-	TRBJ1-2	once	TRBV9	15	CASSVEARPALGYTF	TGTGCCAGCAGCGTAGAGGCGCGGCCAGCCCTTGGCTACACCTTC
-	TRBJ1-1	-	TRBV4-1	14	CASSQDGRDTEAFF	TGCGCCAGCAGCCAAGATGGTAGAGACACTGAAGCTTTCTTT
-	TRBJ1-2	-	TRBV5-4	15	CASSLVGRRRYGYTF	TGTGCCAGCAGCTTGGTGGGCAGGAGGAGGTATGGCTACACCTTC
-	TRBJ1-3	-	TRBV5-4	16	CASSLASGGPGNTIYF	TGTGCCAGCAGCTTGGCCTCGGGGGGACCGGGAAACACCATATATTTT
-	TRBJ1-6	-	TRBV2	13	CASSGQEASPLHF	TGTGCCAGCAGTGGGCAGGAGGCTTCACCCCTCCACTTT
TRBD1	TRBJ1-2	-	TRBV19	16	CASNPHKDRGNYGYTF	TGTGCCAGTAATCCACATAAGGACAGGGGGAACTATGGCTACACCTTC
TRBD1	TRBJ2-7	-	TRBV30	11	CALTGLDEQYF	TGTGCCTTGACAGGGTTGGACGAGCAGTACTTC
TRBD1	TRBJ1-3	-	TRBV6-5	14	CASSPTGDTNTIYF	TGTGCCAGCAGTCCGACAGGGGACACGAACACCATATATTTT
-	TRBJ2-3	once	TRBV5-4	16	CASSRGGLAATDTQYF	TGTGCCAGCAGCCGGGGTGGGCTAGCCGCCACAGATACGCAGTATTTT
TRBD1	TRBJ1-5	-	TRBV4-3	15	CASSQAVTGGQPQHF	TGCGCCAGCAGCCAAGCAGTGACAGGGGGCCAGCCCCAGCATTTT
-	TRBJ2-2	-	TRBV3-1/TRBV3-2	12	CASSHPRGELFF	TGTGCCAGCAGCCACCCCAGGGGGGAGCTGTTTTTT
-	TRBJ2-3	-	TRBV19	14	CASSRDSSTDTQYF	TGTGCCAGTAGTCGCGACAGTAGTACAGATACGCAGTATTTT
TRBD2	TRBJ2-1	-	TRBV19	17	CASSPTSGGRSYNEQFF	TGTGCCAGTAGTCCAACTAGCGGGGGGCGCTCCTACAATGAGCAGTTCTTC
TRBD1	TRBJ1-5	-	TRBV5-6	14	CASSSGQGGQPQHF	TGTGCCAGCAGCTCCGGACAGGGGGGTCAGCCCCAGCATTTT
TRBD1	TRBJ1-6	few	TRBV7-8	15	CASSPRDSENSPLHF	TGTGCCAGCAGCCCTAGGGACAGCGAGAATTCACCCCTCCACTTT
TRBD2	TRBJ2-3	-	TRBV10-3	17	CAISASSGGPRADTQYF	TGTGCCATCAGTGCTTCTAGCGGGGGACCCCGGGCAGATACGCAGTATTTT
TRBD1	TRBJ2-3	-	TRBV5-1	16	CASSLGTGARTDTQYF	TGCGCCAGCAGCTTGGGGACAGGGGCCCGCACAGATACGCAGTATTTT
-	TRBJ2-2	-	TRBV11-2	14	CASSPGHGTGELFF	TGTGCCAGCAGCCCCGGACACGGCACCGGGGAGCTGTTTTTT
-	TRBJ1-5	-	TRBV4-1	15	CASSQERGGNQPQHF	TGCGCCAGCAGCCAAGAACGGGGGGGTAATCAGCCCCAGCATTTT
-	TRBJ1-1	-	TRBV6-5	11	CASQINTEAFF	TGTGCCAGCCAGATAAACACTGAAGCTTTCTTT
TRBD2	TRBJ2-1	-	TRBV28	15	CASRPLAGGGNEQFF	TGTGCCAGCAGACCGCTAGCGGGGGGCGGAAATGAGCAGTTCTTC
TRBD2	TRBJ2-2	-	TRBV5-6	13	CASSSRGGGELFF	TGTGCCAGCAGCTCCCGCGGGGGCGGGGAGCTGTTTTTT
TRBD1	TRBJ1-1	-	TRBV2	16	CASSVSVLAGGTEAFF	TGTGCCAGCAGTGTTTCCGTTCTTGCAGGGGGGACTGAAGCTTTCTTT
TRBD1	TRBJ2-3	-	TRBV5-8	14	CASSLGQVRDTQYF	TGTGCCAGCAGCTTAGGACAGGTTAGAGATACGCAGTATTTT